These 16 T cell receptor beta chains share one sample of origin, sequenced in a study of neurological immune-mediated disorders. TCRdb fed the 5' RACE reads into MiXCR, producing one record per CDR3 protein. Seen here are 35,000 to 40,000 distinct CDR3 sequences, 2% to 3% observed once, and the top ten hold 2% to 3%. The sequencing input was PBMCs. The receptors originated from a man aged 50 to 60 with multiple sclerosis.

This clonotype was detected many times. The chain combines TRBV5-1 with TRBJ2-7, with 11 bases lining up with TRBD2. CDR1 is SGHRS and CDR2 is YFSETQ in the germline V gene. The CDR3 sequence is 15 residues long. V was clipped by 3 bases and J by 2 bases; unmatched bases: 4. CDR3 bases: TGCGCCAGCAGCTCGACTAGCGGGGACACCTACGAGCAGTACTTC. Translated: CASSSTSGDTYEQYF.

This clonotype was seen repeatedly, ten times or more. The chain uses TRBV5-1 and TRBJ2-3; perhaps TRBD1 as D (6 bases). CDR3 length equals 15 residues. V gave up 0 bases and J gave up 2 bases, with 10 bases separating them. CDR1 is SGHRS and CDR2 is YFSETQ in the germline V gene. The DNA for the CDR3 is TGCGCCAGCAGCTTGGCAGGACAGACCACAGATACGCAGTATTTT. Translation gives CASSLAGQTTDTQYF.

There are many counts of this clonotype. This rearrangement joins TRBV5-1 to TRBJ1-1, with D perhaps TRBD1 (6 bases). This CDR3 contains 14 residues. The germline V gene encodes CDR1 SGHRS and CDR2 YFSETQ. V was trimmed by 6 bases and J by 4 bases, leaving 16 bases between them. The CDR3 DNA reads TGCGCCAGCAACGAGGGACACTCGGGCACTGAAGCTTTCTTT. This sequence encodes CASNEGHSGTEAFF. The entire variable domain, with the rest obtained from reference TRBV5-1 and TRBJ1-1, is as follows: KAGVTQTPRYLIKTRGQQVTLSCSPISGHRSVSWYQQTPGQGLQFLFEYFSETQRNKGNFPGRFSGRQFSNSRSEMNVSTLELGDSALYLCASNEGHSGTEAFFGQGTRLTVV.

This clonotype was seen ten or more times. This rearrangement joins TRBV18 to TRBJ1-2; 8 bases fit TRBD1. J lost 2 bases, V lost 5 bases, and 1 base had no gene match. This CDR3 spans 13 amino acids. CDR1 and CDR2 (germline): KGHSH, LQKENI. DNA for the CDR3: TGTGCCAGCTCAAGGGACAGGAACTATGGCTACACCTTC. Its protein is CASSRDRNYGYTF.

This clonotype was seen many times. This sequence joins TRBV28 and TRBJ1-1, with D possibly matching TRBD1 (6 bases). V was clipped by 2 bases and J by 7 bases, with 8 bases between them. The CDR3 loop spans 12 amino acids. In germline, CDR1 is MDHEN, CDR2 SYDVKM. The CDR3 nucleotides read TGTGCCAGCAGTTTACAACAGGGTGAAGCTTTCTTT. Amino acids: CASSLQQGEAFF.

This clonotype came up many times. The chain combines TRBV11-2 with TRBJ2-1, with a possible D match to TRBD1 (6 bases). The germline V gene has CDR1 SGHAT and CDR2 FQNNGV. The CDR3 loop spans 14 amino acids. Trimming removed 7 bases from V and 2 bases from J, with 12 bases in between. CDR3 in DNA: TGTGCCAGCAAACAGGGAAGTACCTACAATGAGCAGTTCTTC. This sequence encodes CASKQGSTYNEQFF.

Ten or more counts support this clonotype. The chain combines TRBV6-5 with TRBJ1-6, with 7 bases matching TRBD1. V shed 1 base and J 7 bases; nucleotides not matched to a gene: 10. This CDR3 spans 17 amino acids. CDR1 and CDR2 from the germline V gene are MNHEY and SVGAGI. CDR3 DNA sequence: TGTGCCAGCAGTTACTTACGACCGGGACAGCGGAATTCACCCCTCCACTTT. This translates into CASSYLRPGQRNSPLHF.

This clonotype was seen many times. This chain joins TRBV20-1 and TRBJ1-2; 7 bases are shared with TRBD1. V trimming: 4 bases; J trimming: 8 bases; junction bases outside the gene matches: 16. Germline CDR1 reads DFQATT; CDR2 reads SNEGSKA (reference sequence). This CDR3 region has 15 residues. This CDR3 reads CSATLSLRGMRGYTF. The CDR3 nucleotides are TGCAGTGCTACCCTCAGTCTCAGGGGGATGAGGGGCTACACCTTC.

This clonotype came up many times. V usage is TRBV20-1 and J usage is TRBJ2-7; weak D call: TRBD1 (6 bases). Germline values: CDR1 DFQATT, CDR2 SNEGSKA (reference sequence). The length of the CDR3 is 14 residues. Trimming pared 4 bases from V and 2 bases from J, leaving 15 bases between. The CDR3 region is CSATAYRAAYEQYF. CDR3 coding DNA: TGCAGTGCTACAGCTTACAGGGCCGCCTACGAGCAGTACTTC.

This clonotype was recorded at least ten times. The V gene is TRBV5-1, the J gene TRBJ2-2; D is ambiguous. This CDR3 is 14 amino acids long. Germline lookup yields CDR1 SGHRS and CDR2 YFSETQ. The V end was cut by 3 bases, the J end by 6 bases, with 12 bases between. CDR3 in DNA: TGCGCCAGCAGCTCTGATCCGGGTTCCGGGGAGCTGTTTTTT. Its translation is CASSSDPGSGELFF.

In its sample, this clonotype was seen many times. This sequence joins TRBV5-4 and TRBJ2-7; TRBD1 matches 8 bases. The CDR3 sequence is 14 residues long. V shed 4 bases, J shed 2 bases, and the junction held 5 bases outside the gene matches. The V gene's germline CDR1 is SGHNT and CDR2 YYREEE (reference sequence). The chain's CDR3 is CASSKTGEAYEQYF. CDR3 nucleotide sequence: TGTGCCAGCAGCAAGACAGGGGAAGCCTACGAGCAGTACTTC.

On this clonotype itself: One end of the junction does not line up with germline, which may come from a read error. The chain uses TRBV12-3 or TRBV12-4 and TRBJ1-2; D unclear. This CDR3 spans 12 amino acids. The CDR3 region is CASSLVPGRLIF. DNA of the CDR3: TGTGCCAGCAGTTTAGTTCCGGGTCGCCTCATCTTC.

This clonotype was detected many times. V gene TRBV7-2 combines with J gene TRBJ2-5; 9 nucleotides line up with TRBD1. There are 14 residues in the CDR3. CDR1 SGHTA and CDR2 FQGNSA come from the germline V gene. After removal of 2 bases from V and 7 bases from J, the junction contained 5 bases not matched to a gene. Written as DNA, the CDR3 is TGTGCCAGCAGCTTACCATCGACAGGGGGGACCCAGTACTTC. Translated, it gives CASSLPSTGGTQYF.

With respect to this clonotype: Germline and junction disagree at one end, which may indicate a read error. This chain uses TRBV7-2 with TRBJ2-5; possibly TRBD1 for D (5 bases). The V gene's germline CDR1 is SGHTA and CDR2 FQGNSA. There are 15 residues in the CDR3. DNA for the CDR3: TGTGCTAGCAGCTTAACGACAGTACGGCAAGAGACCCAGTACTTC. Its protein product is CASSLTTVRQETQYF.

This clonotype showed up many times. The chain carries TRBV5-1 and TRBJ1-2; a weak D match, TRBD1 (6 bases). CDR3 length: 13 residues. The germline V gene encodes CDR1 SGHRS and CDR2 YFSETQ. The V and J ends lost 0 bases and 4 bases respectively, with 7 bases between them. This chain's CDR3 is CASSLGGAYGYTF. In DNA form, the CDR3 reads TGCGCCAGCAGCTTGGGGGGGGCCTATGGCTACACCTTC.

This clonotype showed up many times. This chain uses TRBV20-1 with TRBJ2-5; D unresolved. CDR1 and CDR2 (germline): DFQATT, SNEGSKA (reference sequence). This CDR3 spans 13 amino acids. The germline V and J ends were trimmed by 5 bases and 1 base, with 11 bases remaining between them. The CDR3 reads CSAVLRPQETQYF. The CDR3 nucleotides read TGCAGTGCTGTGCTGCGGCCCCAAGAGACCCAGTACTTC.